One and the same sample provided the 22 T cell receptor beta chains below, sequenced in a study of OX40 agonist ivuxolimab in advanced cancers. The method was immunoSEQ multiplex PCR; TCRdb's version includes in-frame clones alone and lacks a portion of them. This sample has about 64,000 clones, with about 88% found just once. The material sequenced was CD4+ or CD8+ T cells sorted from blood, taken in a trial of the OX40 agonist ivuxolimab. All receptors come from an adult with an advanced solid tumor such as melanoma, head and neck, liver or kidney cancer.

The chain joins TRBV28 to TRBJ1-1; D is perhaps TRBD1 (6 bases). The V and J ends lost 8 bases and 1 base respectively, with 11 bases between them. Germline V gene data show CDR1 as MDHEN and CDR2 as SYDVKM. The CDR3 totals 13 residues. The CDR3 bases are TGTGCCAGCCAGCAAGGGGGGAACACTGAAGCTTTCTTT. Its protein is CASQQGGNTEAFF.

The chain joins TRBV2 to TRBJ1-3, with D tentatively TRBD1 (6 bases). Trimming removed 8 bases from V and 0 bases from J, with 8 bases in between. The CDR3 runs to 13 residues. CDR1 and CDR2 from the germline V gene are SNHLY and FYNNEI. CDR3 in amino acids: CASARGSGNTIYF. CDR3 in DNA: TGTGCCAGCGCCAGGGGCTCTGGAAACACCATATATTTT. The full variable domain, rest sourced from reference TRBV2 and TRBJ1-3, is EPEVTQTPSHQVTQMGQEVILRCVPISNHLYFYWYRQILGQKVEFLVSFYNNEISEKSEIFDDQFSVERPDGSNFTLKIRSTKLEDSAMYFCASARGSGNTIYFGEGSWLTVV.

Note on this clone: The sample has other DNA sequences that encode this CDR3 too. This chain joins TRBV27 and TRBJ2-7; 7 bases align to TRBD1. Per the germline V gene, CDR1 is MNHEY and CDR2 is SMNVEV (reference sequence). The V segment lost 6 bases and the J segment 0 bases; nucleotides outside the gene matches: 5. The CDR3 extends over 14 amino acids. The CDR3 coding sequence is TGTGCCAGCAGCCGGACAGGTGGCTCCTACGAGCAGTACTTC. Protein: CASSRTGGSYEQYF.

The rearrangement uses TRBV10-3 and TRBJ1-2; 7 nucleotides line up with TRBD1. Germline-derived CDR1 and CDR2 are ENHRY and SYGVKD. The CDR3 runs 13 residues. J gave up 1 base and V 6 bases, and 2 bases lay outside the gene matches. CDR3 in amino acids: CAISGQVNYGYTF. The DNA of the CDR3 is TGTGCCATCAGCGGACAGGTTAACTATGGCTACACCTTC.

This clone has more than one count but fewer than ten. The chain joins TRBV6-5 to TRBJ1-5; 9 nucleotides agree with TRBD1. CDR3 length: 12 amino acids. Losses at the gene ends were 6 bases for V and 7 bases for J; bases not matched to a gene: 1. CDR1 MNHEY and CDR2 SVGAGI come from the germline V gene. CDR3 DNA sequence: TGTGCCAGCAGAGGACAGGGGCAGCCCCAGCATTTT. This codes for CASRGQGQPQHF.

V usage is TRBV9 and J usage is TRBJ1-4; 7 bases are shared with TRBD1. The CDR3 runs 15 residues. CDR1 SGDLS and CDR2 YYNGEE come from the germline V gene. V lost 5 bases, J lost 12 bases, and 16 bases stayed unmatched. In DNA, the CDR3 is TGTGCCAGCAGTCCATCACAGGGGTGGCCCCGGGAACTGTTTTTT. Protein: CASSPSQGWPRELFF.

This clone was found a few times. This sequence joins TRBV29-1 and TRBJ1-5; D gene uncertain. The CDR3 loop spans 13 amino acids. V shed 4 bases and J shed 3 bases, with 10 bases lying between them. CDR1 SQVTM and CDR2 ANQGSEA come from the germline V gene. The CDR3 here is CSVGRSLNQPQHF. CDR3 nucleotides: TGCAGCGTTGGCAGGAGCCTCAATCAGCCCCAGCATTTT. Combining the CDR3 with reference TRBV29-1 and TRBJ1-5 gives the whole variable domain SAVISQKPSRDICQRGTSLTIQCQVDSQVTMMFWYRQQPGQSLTLIATANQGSEATYESGFVIDKFPISRPNLTFSTLTVSNMSPEDSSIYLCSVGRSLNQPQHFGDGTRLSIL.

The chain uses TRBV28 and TRBJ1-3; TRBD1 is a possible D gene (6 bases). V shed 1 base and J shed 0 bases, with 7 bases lying between them. The CDR3 covers 15 residues. CDR1 and CDR2 from the germline V gene are MDHEN and SYDVKM. CDR3 in amino acids: CASSLLQGSGNTIYF. The CDR3 nucleotides read TGTGCCAGCAGTTTATTACAGGGCTCTGGAAACACCATATATTTT.

The table lists this clone with a few counts. V usage is TRBV11-2 and J usage is TRBJ1-1, with D unresolved. CDR3 length: 14 amino acids. Trimming shortened V by 1 base and J by 8 bases, and 14 bases separated the two germline ends. Germline lookup yields CDR1 SGHAT and CDR2 FQNNGV. DNA for the CDR3: TGTGCCAGCAGCTTAGGACATCCAGACCCCGAAGCTTTCTTT. Its protein is CASSLGHPDPEAFF.

The chain links TRBV10-2 to TRBJ2-5, with 7 positions matching TRBD1. The J segment lost 4 bases and the V segment lost 5 bases, leaving 1 base of the junction unmatched. The CDR3 length is 12 residues. Germline CDR1 reads WSHSY; CDR2 reads SAAADI. CDR3 sequence reads: CASSRQGETQYF. DNA of the CDR3: TGCGCCAGCAGTAGACAGGGAGAGACCCAGTACTTC.

This sequence joins TRBV28 and TRBJ2-7, with D possibly being TRBD2 (6 bases). Trimming left V 7 bases short and J 7 bases short, with 20 bases between. Germline assignment: CDR1 MDHEN and CDR2 SYDVKM. There are 14 residues in the CDR3. The CDR3 here is CASIGGGPSGEQYF. CDR3 bases: TGTGCCAGCATTGGCGGAGGGCCTTCGGGGGAGCAGTACTTC.

V usage is TRBV2 and J usage is TRBJ1-5; D uncertain. Germline V CDR1 and CDR2: SNHLY, FYNNEI. Trimming cost V 7 bases and J 4 bases, with 14 bases left between them. This CDR3 is 14 amino acids long. CDR3 amino acids: CASTRENLNQPQHF. As DNA, the CDR3 is TGTGCCAGCACAAGAGAGAACCTTAATCAGCCCCAGCATTTT.

The chain has TRBV1 and TRBJ2-1; the D call TRBD2 from the table was never checked on the DNA. TRBV1 is designated a pseudogene. The CDR3 is made up of 12 amino acids. The CDR3 reads CTSTLASNEQFF. In nucleotides, the CDR3 is TGCACCAGCACACTAGCATCCAATGAGCAGTTCTTC.

The chain uses TRBV30 and TRBJ2-1, with 14 bases matching TRBD2. The CDR3 runs to 18 residues. The V and J ends lost 3 bases and 8 bases, in that order; junction bases with no gene match: 15. Germline CDR1 is GTSNPN and CDR2 is SVGIG (reference sequence). DNA of the CDR3: TGTGCCTGGAGCGTTACTTACCGGCCGGGACTAGCGGGAGATGAGCAGTTCTTC. The encoded protein is CAWSVTYRPGLAGDEQFF.

This chain uses TRBV29-1 with TRBJ2-7; D remains ambiguous. CDR1 SQVTM and CDR2 ANQGSEA come from the germline V gene. The CDR3 sequence is 11 residues long. V was clipped by 4 bases and J by 3 bases, with 7 bases between them. CDR3 amino acids: CSVGNGYEQYF. CDR3 sequence (DNA): TGCAGCGTTGGAAACGGCTACGAGCAGTACTTC.

V gene TRBV30 combines with J gene TRBJ1-5; D gene unclear. The germline V gene has CDR1 GTSNPN and CDR2 SVGIG (reference sequence). This CDR3 has 13 residues. Trimming pared 0 bases from V and 9 bases from J, leaving 12 bases between. DNA of the CDR3: TGTGCCTGGAGTGTAATAGCCAAGGGGCCCCAGCATTTT. It encodes CAWSVIAKGPQHF.

This chain uses TRBV4-2 with TRBJ2-1; D unclear. The germline CDR1 and CDR2 sequences are LGHNA and YNFKEQ. Deletions cut 4 bases from V and 4 bases from J, with 8 bases between. The CDR3 is 13 residues long. CDR3 sequence reads: CASSRPGYNEQFF. The CDR3 DNA reads as TGTGCCAGCAGCCGACCGGGTTACAATGAGCAGTTCTTC.

The chain combines TRBV4-2 with TRBJ2-4; D unresolved. V lost 3 bases and J lost 10, with 19 bases in between. This CDR3 contains 15 residues. The germline gives CDR1 LGHNA, CDR2 YNFKEQ. In DNA, the CDR3 is TGTGCCAGCAGCCATCCCCGTCCTGAGCTGGGGATTCAGTACTTC. It specifies CASSHPRPELGIQYF.

The rearrangement links TRBV7-9 to TRBJ2-1; the D is unclear. Trimming took off 5 bases at V and 2 bases at J, with 16 bases between the two ends. Per the germline V gene, CDR1 is SEHNR and CDR2 is FQNEAQ (reference sequence). The CDR3 loop spans 16 amino acids. CDR3 sequence reads: CASSLKAQVTYNEQFF. CDR3 in DNA: TGTGCCAGCAGCCTAAAGGCCCAGGTAACCTACAATGAGCAGTTCTTC.

The V gene is TRBV5-4, the J gene TRBJ2-1, with D tentatively TRBD1 or TRBD2 (5 bases each). The CDR3 is 17 amino acids. V gave up 5 bases and J gave up 0 bases, with 18 bases separating them. From germline, CDR1 is SGHNT and CDR2 YYREEE (reference sequence). CDR3 coding DNA: TGTGCCAGCAGTTTAGGGGACCTGGGACCCTCCTACAATGAGCAGTTCTTC. Amino acids: CASSLGDLGPSYNEQFF. The full variable domain, rest sourced from reference TRBV5-4 and TRBJ2-1, is ETGVTQSPTHLIKTRGQQVTLRCSSQSGHNTVSWYQQALGQGPQFIFQYYREEENGRGNFPPRFSGLQFPNYSSELNVNALELDDSALYLCASSLGDLGPSYNEQFFGPGTRLTVL.

The chain uses TRBV15 and TRBJ2-7; 10 positions match TRBD2. The CDR3 runs 15 residues. Germline CDR1 and CDR2: LNHNV and YYDKDF (reference sequence). After removal of 0 bases from V and 11 bases from J, the junction contained 10 bases not matched to a gene. The CDR3 sequence: CATSRDGASGRLEYF. DNA of the CDR3: TGTGCCACCAGCAGAGATGGGGCTAGCGGGAGACTTGAGTACTTC. Full variable domain (rest looked up from reference TRBV15 and TRBJ2-7): DAMVIQNPRYQVTQFGKPVTLSCSQTLNHNVMYWYQQKSSQAPKLLFHYYDKDFNNEADTPDNFQSRRPNTSFCFLDIRSPGLGDTAMYLCATSRDGASGRLEYFGPGTRLTVT.

The chain joins TRBV10-3 to TRBJ1-2, with 8 nucleotides matching TRBD1. Unmatched junction bases numbered 11, after V lost 3 bases and J lost 8 bases. Germline loops: CDR1 ENHRY, CDR2 SYGVKD. This CDR3 contains 15 residues. CDR3 nucleotides: TGTGCCATCAGTGAAACAGACAGGGGAGGTGGCGGCTACACCTTC. It translates to CAISETDRGGGGYTF.